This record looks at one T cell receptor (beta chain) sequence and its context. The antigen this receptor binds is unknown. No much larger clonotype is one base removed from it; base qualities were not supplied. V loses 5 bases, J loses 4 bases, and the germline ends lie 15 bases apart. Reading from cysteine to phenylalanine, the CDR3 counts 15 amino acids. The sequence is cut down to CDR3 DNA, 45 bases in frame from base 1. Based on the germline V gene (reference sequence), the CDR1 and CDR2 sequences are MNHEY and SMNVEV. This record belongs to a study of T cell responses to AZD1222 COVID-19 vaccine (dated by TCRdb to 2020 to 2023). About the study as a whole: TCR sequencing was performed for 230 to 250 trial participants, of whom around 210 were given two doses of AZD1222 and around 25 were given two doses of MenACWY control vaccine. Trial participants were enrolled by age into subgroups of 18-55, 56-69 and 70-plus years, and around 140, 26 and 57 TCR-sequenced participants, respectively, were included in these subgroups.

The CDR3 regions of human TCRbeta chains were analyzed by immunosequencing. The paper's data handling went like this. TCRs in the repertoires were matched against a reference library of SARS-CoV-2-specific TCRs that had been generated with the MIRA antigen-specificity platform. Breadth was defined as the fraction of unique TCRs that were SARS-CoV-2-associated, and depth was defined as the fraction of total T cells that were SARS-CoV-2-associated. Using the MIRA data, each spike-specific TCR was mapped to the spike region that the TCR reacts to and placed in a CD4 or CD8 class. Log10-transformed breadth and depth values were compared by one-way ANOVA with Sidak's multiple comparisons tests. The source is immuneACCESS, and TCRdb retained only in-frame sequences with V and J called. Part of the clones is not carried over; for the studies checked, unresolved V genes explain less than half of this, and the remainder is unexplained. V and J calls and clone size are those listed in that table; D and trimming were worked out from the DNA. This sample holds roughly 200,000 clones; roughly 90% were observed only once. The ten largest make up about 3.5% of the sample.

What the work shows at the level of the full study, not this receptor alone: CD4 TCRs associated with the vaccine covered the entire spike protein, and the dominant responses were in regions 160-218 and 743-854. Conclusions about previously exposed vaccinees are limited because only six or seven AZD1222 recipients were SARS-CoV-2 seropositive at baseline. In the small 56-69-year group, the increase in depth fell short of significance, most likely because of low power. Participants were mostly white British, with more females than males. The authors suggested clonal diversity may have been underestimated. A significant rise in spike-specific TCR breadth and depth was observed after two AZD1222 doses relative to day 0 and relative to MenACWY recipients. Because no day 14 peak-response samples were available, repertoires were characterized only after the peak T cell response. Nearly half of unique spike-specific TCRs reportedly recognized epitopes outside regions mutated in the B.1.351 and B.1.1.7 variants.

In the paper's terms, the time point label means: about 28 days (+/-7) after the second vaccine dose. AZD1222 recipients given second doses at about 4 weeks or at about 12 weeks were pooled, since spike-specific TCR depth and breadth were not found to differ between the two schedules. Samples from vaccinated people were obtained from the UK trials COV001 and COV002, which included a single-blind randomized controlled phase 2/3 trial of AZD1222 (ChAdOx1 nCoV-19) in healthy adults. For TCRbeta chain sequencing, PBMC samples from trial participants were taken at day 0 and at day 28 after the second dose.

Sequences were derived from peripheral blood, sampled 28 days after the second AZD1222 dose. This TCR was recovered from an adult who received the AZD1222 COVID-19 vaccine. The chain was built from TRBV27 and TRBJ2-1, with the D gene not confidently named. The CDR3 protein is CASSQSRVGYNEQFF. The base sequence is TGTGCCAGCAGTCAGTCACGGGTGGGTTACAATGAGCAGTTCTTC.